This entry lists 4 T cell receptor beta chains sequenced from one sample in a study of human T cells and chemical hapten exposure. As to time point: patch test 3, about 24 weeks after DPC sensitization. Stated treatment: therapeutic diphenylcyclopropenone sensitization with weekly scalp DPC. TCRdb re-called the RACE reads through MiXCR, storing one row per CDR3 protein. The sample has some 110,000 distinct CDR3 sequences, 11% seen once. The sample here was whole blood, taken in connection with sensitization to the hapten diphenylcyclopropenone (DPC). The receptors were sampled from a woman between 50 and 59 years old with alopecia areata. Some clones in this sample may be carry-over from other donors' samples.

Here the CDR3 DNA reads TGTGCCAGCAGCGTAGAGGGGGGCGCTGGAAACACCATATATTTT. Translating gives CASSVEGGAGNTIYF. The V call is TRBV9, the J call TRBJ1-3; D is possibly TRBD1 (6 bases). V was clipped by 0 bases and J by 2 bases, with 9 bases between them. The CDR3 totals 15 residues. Germline V gene data show CDR1 as SGDLS and CDR2 as YYNGEE.

About this clonotype itself: One base away lies a much larger clone, so this may be a sequencing read error. V usage is TRBV3-1 and J usage is TRBJ2-5; D is possibly TRBD2 (5 bases). Germline V gene sequence: CDR1 LGHDT, CDR2 YNNKEL (reference sequence). V lost 4 bases and J 2 bases, leaving 14 bases between the germline ends. This CDR3 is 15 amino acids long. The CDR3 sequence: CASSPLASGQETQYF. CDR3 bases: TGTGCCAGCAGCCCCCTAGCCAGCGGACAAGAGACCCAGTACTTC.

This clonotype has at least ten counts. The rearrangement links TRBV29-1 to TRBJ2-2; no clear D. In germline, CDR1 is SQVTM, CDR2 ANQGSEA. Trimming shortened V by 4 bases and J by 2 bases, and 5 bases separated the two germline ends. The CDR3 is made up of 12 amino acids. The CDR3 DNA reads as TGCAGCGTTGGGAGTAACACCGGGGAGCTGTTTTTT. Its protein is CSVGSNTGELFF.

The rearrangement joins TRBV28 to TRBJ1-2, with D uncertain. V gave up 7 bases and J gave up 6 bases, with 18 bases separating them. This CDR3 is 14 amino acids long. The germline V gene encodes CDR1 MDHEN and CDR2 SYDVKM. Here the CDR3 reads CASNLPGRFNGYTF. The CDR3 nucleotides read TGTGCCAGCAATCTCCCGGGGAGGTTCAATGGCTACACCTTC.